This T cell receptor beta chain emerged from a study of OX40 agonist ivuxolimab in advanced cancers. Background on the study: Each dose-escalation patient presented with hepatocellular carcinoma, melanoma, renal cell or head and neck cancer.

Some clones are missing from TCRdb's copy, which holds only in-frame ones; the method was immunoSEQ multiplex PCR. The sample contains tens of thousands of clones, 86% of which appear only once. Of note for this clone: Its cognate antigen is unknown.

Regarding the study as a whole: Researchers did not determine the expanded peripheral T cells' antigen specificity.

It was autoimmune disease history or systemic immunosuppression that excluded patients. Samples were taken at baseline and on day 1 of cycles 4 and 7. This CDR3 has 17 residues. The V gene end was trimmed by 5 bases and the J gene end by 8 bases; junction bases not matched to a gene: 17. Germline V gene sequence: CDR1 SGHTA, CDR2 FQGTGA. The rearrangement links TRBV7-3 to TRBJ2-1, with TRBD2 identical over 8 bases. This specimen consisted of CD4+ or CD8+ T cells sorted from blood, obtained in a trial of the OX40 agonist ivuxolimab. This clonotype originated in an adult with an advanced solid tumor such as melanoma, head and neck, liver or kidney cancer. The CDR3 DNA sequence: TGTGCCAGCAGCGCAAGGGGTAGAGCGGGAGAATCAGATGAGCAGTTCTTC. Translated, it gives CASSARGRAGESDEQFF.